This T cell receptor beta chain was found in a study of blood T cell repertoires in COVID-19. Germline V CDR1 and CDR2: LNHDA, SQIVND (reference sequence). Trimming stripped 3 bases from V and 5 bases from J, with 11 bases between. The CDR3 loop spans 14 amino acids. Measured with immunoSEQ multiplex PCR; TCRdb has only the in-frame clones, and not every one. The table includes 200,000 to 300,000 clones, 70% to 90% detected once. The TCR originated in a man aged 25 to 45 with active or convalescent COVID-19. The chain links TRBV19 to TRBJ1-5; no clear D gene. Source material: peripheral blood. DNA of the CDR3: TGTGCCAGTAGTATCCGGGATTTCGATCAGCCCCAGCATTTT. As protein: CASSIRDFDQPQHF. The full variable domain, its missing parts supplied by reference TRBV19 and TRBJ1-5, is DGGITQSPKYLFRKEGQNVTLSCEQNLNHDAMYWYRQDPGQGLRLIYYSQIVNDFQKGDIAEGYSVSREKKESFPLTVTSAQKNPTAFYLCASSIRDFDQPQHFGDGTRLSIL.